This is a list of T cell receptor beta chains from one sample in a study of cytomegalovirus exposure and HLA in healthy donors. Sequencing used immunoSEQ multiplex PCR; TCRdb keeps in-frame clones, though not all of them. The sample has approximately 90,000 clones, about 70% seen once. The sample was PBMCs. These receptors were obtained from a man between 40 and 49 years old in good health and CMV-seronegative. CDR3s include the opening cysteine and the closing phenylalanine or tryptophan. The D gene is left open where the match is weak. Clone size is stated in some rows and not others, as once, few, many or a class when expanded.

j_call v_call d_call clone_size cdr3_nt cdr3_aa
TRBJ2-3 TRBV19 TRBD2 . TGTGCCAGTAGTATAGGGACTAGTCACACAGATACGCAGTATTTT CASSIGTSHTDTQYF
TRBJ2-3 TRBV20-1 . . TGCAGGGGGGCGAGCACAGATACGCAGTATTTT CRGASTDTQYF
TRBJ2-7 TRBV4-2 TRBD1 few TGTGCCAGCAGCCTTCGACAGGGGAATAACGAGCAGTACTTC CASSLRQGNNEQYF
TRBJ1-5 TRBV19 . . TGTGCCAGTACCACTACGGTCCAGCCCCAGCATTTT CASTTTVQPQHF
TRBJ1-1 TRBV7-9 . few TGTGCCAGCAGCCTCCCCCAGGGAATGAACACTGAAGCTTTCTTT CASSLPQGMNTEAFF
TRBJ1-5 TRBV10-3 TRBD1 few TGTGCCATCAGTGAGTCACCGGACAGGGACCAGCCCCAGCATTTT CAISESPDRDQPQHF
TRBJ2-2 TRBV18 . . TGTGCCAGCTCGCCCCGGGAGTGGCACACCGGGGAGCTGTTTTTT CASSPREWHTGELFF
TRBJ1-2 TRBV18 . . TGTGCCAGCTCACCGGGGCAGGACTATGGCTACACCTTC CASSPGQDYGYTF
TRBJ2-3 TRBV11-1 . . TGTGCCAGCAGCTCTTCTGGACTGAGCACAGATACGCAGTATTTT CASSSSGLSTDTQYF
TRBJ2-3 TRBV2 TRBD1 . TGTGCCAGCAGGACCAGGGACAGGGCCGCAGATACGCAGTATTTT CASRTRDRAADTQYF
TRBJ1-1 TRBV7-6 TRBD1 . TGTGCCAGCAGCACCGGACAGGGGAGGACTGAAGCTTTCTTT CASSTGQGRTEAFF
TRBJ1-2 TRBV18 . . TGTGCCAGCTCACCACGAGAAGATCCCACCAGCGCGAACTATGGCTACACCTTC CASSPREDPTSANYGYTF
TRBJ1-4 TRBV5-1 . once TGCGCCAGCAGCTTGGACAGGGTGGTCGAAAAACTGTTTTTT CASSLDRVVEKLFF
TRBJ2-2 TRBV6-1 . medium-sized TGTGCGATCCGGGGTATCAACACCGGGGAGCTGTTTTTT CAIRGINTGELFF
TRBJ1-2 TRBV5-1 . few TGCGCCAGCAGCTTGGGGCGGACTATTAACTATGGCTACACCTTC CASSLGRTINYGYTF
TRBJ1-5 TRBV27 . once TGTGCCAGCAGTTTGTCGAGGCATAGCAATCAGCCCCAGCATTTT CASSLSRHSNQPQHF
TRBJ1-4 TRBV6-5 TRBD1 . TGTGCCAGCAGCTCGACAGGGCTCGATGAAAAACTGTTTTTT CASSSTGLDEKLFF
TRBJ1-6 TRBV5-1 . . TGCGCCAGCAGCCTTCAATCAGGGGCCAATCCACCCCTCCACTTT CASSLQSGANPPLHF
TRBJ2-7 TRBV30 TRBD2 . TGTGCCTGGAGCGGGACTAGCGGGGTCCTACTTCTCTACGAGCAGTACTTC CAWSGTSGVLLLYEQYF
TRBJ1-5 TRBV7-9 . few TGTTCCAGCAGCTTATGGTTGAGGGAGGGGGTCAATCAGCCCCAGCATTTT CSSSLWLREGVNQPQHF
TRBJ1-2 TRBV19 TRBD1 . TGTGCCAGTAGTATTTTAGTGGCCCGGACAGGTCGCGGCTACACCTTC CASSILVARTGRGYTF
TRBJ1-4 TRBV7-8 . . TGTGCCAGCAGCTTAACGACAGCTTATGAAAAACTGTTTTTT CASSLTTAYEKLFF
TRBJ2-4 TRBV2 . . TGTGCCAGCAGCCCCGCGATCTACCTAGACATTCAGTACTTC CASSPAIYLDIQYF
TRBJ1-5 TRBV7-2 TRBD1 once TGTGCCAGCAGCCCGGGGGACAGGGGGAGCAATCAGCCCCAGCATTTT CASSPGDRGSNQPQHF
TRBJ2-3 TRBV4-1 . . TGCGCCAGCAGCCACGACTCTGATACGCAGTATTTT CASSHDSDTQYF
TRBJ1-1 TRBV10-3 TRBD1 . TGTGCCATCAGTGATGGACAGGGATTCACTGAAGCTTTCTTT CAISDGQGFTEAFF
TRBJ1-4 TRBV6-1 . . TGTGCCAGCAGTAAAAACGGTGCAACTAATGAAAAACTGTTTTTT CASSKNGATNEKLFF
TRBJ1-2 TRBV5-1 TRBD1 few TGCGCCAGCAGCTTGGGGCCGGGACAGGGGGCCTATGGCTACACCTTC CASSLGPGQGAYGYTF
TRBJ2-7 TRBV7-9 . once TGTTCCAGCAGCTTAGCGCCAATTACAGGGATCTACGAGCAGTACTTC CSSSLAPITGIYEQYF
TRBJ2-3 TRBV4-2 TRBD2 . TGTGCCAGCAGCCAACTAGCGGGGGGGCCAGATACGCAGTATTTT CASSQLAGGPDTQYF
TRBJ2-5 TRBV4-1 TRBD2 . TGCGCCAGCAGCCCCAGGGACTATGGCGGGGGGGGTGAGACCCAGTACTTC CASSPRDYGGGGETQYF
TRBJ2-7 TRBV4-1 TRBD1 once TGCGCCAGCAGCCAAGTGGGGCAGGGGGCCTACGAGCAGTACTTC CASSQVGQGAYEQYF
TRBJ2-7 TRBV11-2 TRBD2 . TGTGCCAGCAGCTTAGTGGGGGGGGACGAGCAGTACTTC CASSLVGGDEQYF
TRBJ2-5 TRBV7-6 . . TGTGCCAGCAGCCCAGTGATACAGGTCACTTGGGAGACCCAGTACTTC CASSPVIQVTWETQYF
TRBJ1-1 TRBV29-1 . . TGCAGTTCGCAGGGGCCCTGGACTGAAGCTTTCTTT CSSQGPWTEAFF
TRBJ2-3 TRBV5-1 TRBD1 few TGCGCCAGCAGCTCCTACAGGGGGAGTCGCACAGATACGCAGTATTTT CASSSYRGSRTDTQYF
TRBJ1-4 TRBV2 . . TGTGCCAGCACTAAGACCGCGGGGGAACTGTTTTTT CASTKTAGELFF
TRBJ2-7 TRBV5-1 TRBD2 . TGCGCCAGCAGTCCCCCAGGGACTAGCGGGGGGAGCTCCTACGAGCAGTACTTC CASSPPGTSGGSSYEQYF
TRBJ1-1 TRBV28 . . TGTGCCAGCAGTTTATGGACAACTGAAGCTTTCTTT CASSLWTTEAFF
TRBJ1-2 TRBV15 . . TGTGCCACCAGCGGGGAGGGATTTGGCTACACCTTC CATSGEGFGYTF
TRBJ2-1 TRBV6-6 TRBD2 few TGTGCCAGCAGTTACGCCGCTAGCGGGGGTAATGAGCAGTTCTTC CASSYAASGGNEQFF
TRBJ2-4 TRBV7-2 TRBD2 . TGTGCCAGCAGCGTTAGCGGGGGGGCCGAAAACATTCAGTACTTC CASSVSGGAENIQYF
TRBJ2-7 TRBV7-9 . few TGTGCCAGCATCCAGACAGGCACCTACGAGCAGTACTTC CASIQTGTYEQYF
TRBJ1-4 TRBV6-1 TRBD1 few TGTGCCAGCAACAGGGGAAAACTGTTTTTT CASNRGKLFF
TRBJ2-5 TRBV2 TRBD2 . TGTGCCAGCGGGACTACGTCCCAAGAGACCCAGTACTTC CASGTTSQETQYF
TRBJ1-2 TRBV7-9 TRBD1 . TGTGCCAGCAGCTTATCCGGGACAGGGGGATTCTTTGGCTACACCTTC CASSLSGTGGFFGYTF
TRBJ1-2 TRBV5-1 . . TGCGCCAGCAGGTCCGGTGCCGAGGGCCCCTTGGATGGCTACACCTTC CASRSGAEGPLDGYTF
TRBJ1-2 TRBV5-8 TRBD1 . TGTGCCAGCAGCCCCCCGGACAGGCTCTATGGCTACACCTTC CASSPPDRLYGYTF
TRBJ1-3 TRBV6-1 TRBD1 . TGTGCCAGCCGAGAGGGGGCTGCTGGAAACACCATATATTTT CASREGAAGNTIYF
TRBJ2-4 TRBV5-4 . . TGTGCCAGCCACGGCAGGCTTAACAAAAACATTCAGTACTTC CASHGRLNKNIQYF
TRBJ2-7 TRBV5-1 . . TGCGCCAGCAGCTGGATCTCTGGGCTCTCCTACGAGCAGTACTTC CASSWISGLSYEQYF
TRBJ2-7 TRBV19 . . TGTGCCAGTAGTATCAAGTCGGTATCCTACGAGCAGTACTTC CASSIKSVSYEQYF
TRBJ2-3 TRBV7-3 . . TGTGCCAGCAGCCTTATTACTTCAGATACGCAGTATTTT CASSLITSDTQYF
TRBJ1-1 TRBV30 TRBD1 few TGTGCCTGGAGTGTACTAGGAGACAGGGCCGTTATGAACACTGAAGCTTTCTTT CAWSVLGDRAVMNTEAFF
TRBJ2-5 TRBV7-8 . . TGTGCCAGCCGAGACCAAGAGACCCAGTACTTC CASRDQETQYF
TRBJ2-5 TRBV6-1 TRBD1 . TGTGCCAGCAGTGAAATGGACAGGGTTGAGACCCAGTACTTC CASSEMDRVETQYF